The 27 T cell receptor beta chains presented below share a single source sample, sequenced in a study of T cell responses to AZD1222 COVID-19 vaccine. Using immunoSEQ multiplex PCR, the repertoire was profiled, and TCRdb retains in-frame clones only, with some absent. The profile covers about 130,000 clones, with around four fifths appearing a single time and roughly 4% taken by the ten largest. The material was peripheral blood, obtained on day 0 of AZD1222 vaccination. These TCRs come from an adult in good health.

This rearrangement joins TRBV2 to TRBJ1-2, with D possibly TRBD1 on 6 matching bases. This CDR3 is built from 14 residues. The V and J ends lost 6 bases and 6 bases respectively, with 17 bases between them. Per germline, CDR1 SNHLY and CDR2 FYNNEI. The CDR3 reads CASSLAGGWDGYTF. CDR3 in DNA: TGTGCCAGCAGCCTGGCTGGGGGCTGGGATGGCTACACCTTC.

Here the CDR3 DNA reads TGTGCCAGCAGCCACATCCCCTTTGCGTCAGGGGAACAATCACCCCTCCACTTT. Encoded protein: CASSHIPFASGEQSPLHF. The rearrangement uses TRBV14 and TRBJ1-6; a weak D match, TRBD1 (6 bases). Trimming pared 3 bases from V and 10 bases from J, leaving 25 bases between. Germline V lookup: CDR1 SGHDN, CDR2 FVKESK. This CDR3 region has 18 residues.

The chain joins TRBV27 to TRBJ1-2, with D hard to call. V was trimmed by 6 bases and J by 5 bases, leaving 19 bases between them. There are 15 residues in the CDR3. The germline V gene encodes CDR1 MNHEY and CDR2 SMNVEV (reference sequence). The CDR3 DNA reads TGTGCCAGCAGATCCTGGCCGGGCCCTAGTTATGGCTACACCTTC. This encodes CASRSWPGPSYGYTF.

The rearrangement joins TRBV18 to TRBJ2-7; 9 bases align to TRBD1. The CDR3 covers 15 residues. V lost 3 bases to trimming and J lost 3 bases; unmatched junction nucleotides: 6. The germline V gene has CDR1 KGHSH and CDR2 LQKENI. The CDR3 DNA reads TGTGCCAGCTCACCTTCCGGGACAGGGCACTACGAGCAGTACTTC. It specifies CASSPSGTGHYEQYF.

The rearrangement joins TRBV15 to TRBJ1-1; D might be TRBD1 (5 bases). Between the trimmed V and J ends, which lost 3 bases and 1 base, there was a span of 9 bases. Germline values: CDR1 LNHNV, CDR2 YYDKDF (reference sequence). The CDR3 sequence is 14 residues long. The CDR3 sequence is CATSRGLQNTEAFF. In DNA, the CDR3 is TGTGCCACCAGCAGGGGACTCCAGAACACTGAAGCTTTCTTT.

The CDR3 coding sequence is TGTGCCAGTAGTACCGCAGACAGGGGTCAGCCCCAGCATTTT. Translation gives CASSTADRGQPQHF. The chain carries TRBV19 and TRBJ1-5; TRBD1 agrees at 8 bases. The CDR3 totals 14 residues. The germline gives CDR1 LNHDA, CDR2 SQIVND (reference sequence). The V segment lost 4 bases and the J segment 6 bases; nucleotides outside the gene matches: 5.

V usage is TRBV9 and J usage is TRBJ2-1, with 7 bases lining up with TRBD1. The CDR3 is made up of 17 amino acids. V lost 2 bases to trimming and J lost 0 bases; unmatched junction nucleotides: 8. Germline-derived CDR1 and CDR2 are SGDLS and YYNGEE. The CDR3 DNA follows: TGTGCCAGCAGCGTCCATGACAGGGCGAGCTCCTACAATGAGCAGTTCTTC. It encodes CASSVHDRASSYNEQFF. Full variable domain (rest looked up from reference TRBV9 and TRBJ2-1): DSGVTQTPKHLITATGQRVTLRCSPRSGDLSVYWYQQSLDQGLQFLIQYYNGEERAKGNILERFSAQQFPDLHSELNLSSLELGDSALYFCASSVHDRASSYNEQFFGPGTRLTVL.

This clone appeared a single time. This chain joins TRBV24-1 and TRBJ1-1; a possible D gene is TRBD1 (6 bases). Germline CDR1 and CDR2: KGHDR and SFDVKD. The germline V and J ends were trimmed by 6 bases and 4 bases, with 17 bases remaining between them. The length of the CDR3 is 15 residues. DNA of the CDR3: TGTGCCACCAGTCGCTCCCTCCGGACAGCCACTGAAGCTTTCTTT. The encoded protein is CATSRSLRTATEAFF.

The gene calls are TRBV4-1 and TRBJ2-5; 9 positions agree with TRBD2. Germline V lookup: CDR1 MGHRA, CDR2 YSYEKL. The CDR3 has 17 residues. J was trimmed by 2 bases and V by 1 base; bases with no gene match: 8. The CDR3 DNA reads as TGCGCCAGCAGCCAAGCTGTAGCGGGGGCCTTACAAGAGACCCAGTACTTC. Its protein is CASSQAVAGALQETQYF.

CDR3 in DNA: TGTGCCAGCAGTTTATCCTCGACCATGAACACTGAAGCTTTCTTT. Protein sequence: CASSLSSTMNTEAFF. The V call is TRBV27, the J call TRBJ1-1, with D uncertain. This CDR3 spans 15 amino acids. Germline CDR1 reads MNHEY; CDR2 reads SMNVEV (reference sequence). The V end was cut by 0 bases, the J end by 0 bases, with 8 bases between.

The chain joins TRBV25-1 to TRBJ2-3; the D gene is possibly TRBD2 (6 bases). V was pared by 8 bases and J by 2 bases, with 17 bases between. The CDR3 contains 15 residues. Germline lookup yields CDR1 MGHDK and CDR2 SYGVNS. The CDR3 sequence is CASRQGGAFTDTQYF. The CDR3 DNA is TGTGCCAGCCGCCAGGGCGGGGCCTTCACAGATACGCAGTATTTT.

The CDR3 loop is CASKGNPRLLSYEQYF. The CDR3 DNA reads as TGTGCCAGCAAGGGAAATCCGAGACTCCTCTCCTACGAGCAGTACTTC. The chain combines TRBV27 with TRBJ2-7; D not resolved. Trimming cost V 7 bases and J 0 bases, with 19 bases left between them. Germline V CDR1 and CDR2: MNHEY, SMNVEV (reference sequence). There are 16 residues in the CDR3.

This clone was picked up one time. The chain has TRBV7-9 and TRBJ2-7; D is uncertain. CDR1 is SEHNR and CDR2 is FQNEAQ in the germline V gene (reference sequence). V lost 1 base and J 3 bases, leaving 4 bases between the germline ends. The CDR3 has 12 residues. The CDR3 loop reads CASSLGVYEQYF. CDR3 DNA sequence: TGTGCCAGCAGCTTAGGGGTCTACGAGCAGTACTTC.

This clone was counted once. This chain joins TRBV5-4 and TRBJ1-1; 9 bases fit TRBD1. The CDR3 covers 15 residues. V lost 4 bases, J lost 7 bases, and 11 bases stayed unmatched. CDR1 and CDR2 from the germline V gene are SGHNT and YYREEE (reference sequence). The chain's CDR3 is CASSDRRTGAFEAFF. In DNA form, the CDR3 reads TGTGCCAGCAGCGATCGTAGGACAGGGGCATTTGAAGCTTTCTTT.

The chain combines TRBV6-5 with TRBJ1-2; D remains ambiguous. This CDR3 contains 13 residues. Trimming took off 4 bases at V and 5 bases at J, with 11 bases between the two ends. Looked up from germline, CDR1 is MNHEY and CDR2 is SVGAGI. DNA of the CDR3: TGTGCCAGCAGTTTTAGCCGAACATATGGCTACACCTTC. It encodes CASSFSRTYGYTF.

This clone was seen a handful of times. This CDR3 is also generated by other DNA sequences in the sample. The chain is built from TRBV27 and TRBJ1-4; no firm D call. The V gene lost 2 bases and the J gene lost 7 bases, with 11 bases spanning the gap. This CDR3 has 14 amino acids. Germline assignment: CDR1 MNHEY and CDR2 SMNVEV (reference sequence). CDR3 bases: TGTGCCAGCAGTTTAACCGGAGGTGGTGAAAAACTGTTTTTT. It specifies CASSLTGGGEKLFF.

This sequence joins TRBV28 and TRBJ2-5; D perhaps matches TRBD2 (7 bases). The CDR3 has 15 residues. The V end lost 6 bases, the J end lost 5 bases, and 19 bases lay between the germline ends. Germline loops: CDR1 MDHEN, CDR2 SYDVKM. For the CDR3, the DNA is TGTGCCAGCAGGGGGGCCTCAGCGGGGAGGGAGACCCAGTACTTC. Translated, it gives CASRGASAGRETQYF.

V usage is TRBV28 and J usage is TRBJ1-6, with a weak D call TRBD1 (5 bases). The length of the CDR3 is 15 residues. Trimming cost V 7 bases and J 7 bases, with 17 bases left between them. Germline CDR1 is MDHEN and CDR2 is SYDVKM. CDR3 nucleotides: TGTGCCAGCAACGATCCTACGGGGGGAAATTCACCCCTCCACTTT. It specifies CASNDPTGGNSPLHF. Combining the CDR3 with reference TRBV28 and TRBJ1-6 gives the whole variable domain DVKVTQSSRYLVKRTGEKVFLECVQDMDHENMFWYRQDPGLGLRLIYFSYDVKMKEKGDIPEGYSVSREKKERFSLILESASTNQTSMYLCASNDPTGGNSPLHFGNGTRLTVT.

CDR3 nucleotides: TGTGCCATCAGTGAGTCGGGGGGGAACTATGGCTACACCTTC. Translation gives CAISESGGNYGYTF. The chain links TRBV10-3 to TRBJ1-2; the D gene is possibly TRBD1 (5 bases). The V gene's germline CDR1 is ENHRY and CDR2 SYGVKD. Trimming cost V 0 bases and J 2 bases, with 7 bases left between them. The CDR3 has 14 residues.

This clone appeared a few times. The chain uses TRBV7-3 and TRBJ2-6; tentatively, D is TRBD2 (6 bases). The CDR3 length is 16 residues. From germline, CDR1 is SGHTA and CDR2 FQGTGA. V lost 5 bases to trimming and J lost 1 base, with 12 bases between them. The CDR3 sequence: CASSLGGFSGANVLTF. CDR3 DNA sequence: TGTGCCAGCAGCCTAGGAGGGTTTTCTGGGGCCAACGTCCTGACTTTC.

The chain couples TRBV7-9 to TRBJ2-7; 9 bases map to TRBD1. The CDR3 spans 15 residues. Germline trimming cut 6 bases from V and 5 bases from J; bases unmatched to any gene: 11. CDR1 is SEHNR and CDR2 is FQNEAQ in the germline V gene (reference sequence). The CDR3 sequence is CASSRTGTGPHEQYF. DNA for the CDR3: TGTGCCAGCAGTCGTACCGGGACAGGGCCCCACGAGCAGTACTTC.

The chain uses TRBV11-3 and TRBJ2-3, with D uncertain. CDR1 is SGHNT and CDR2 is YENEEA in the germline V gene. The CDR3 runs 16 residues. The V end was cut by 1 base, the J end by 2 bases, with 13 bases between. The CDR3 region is CASSLAARWNTDTQYF. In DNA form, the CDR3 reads TGTGCCAGCAGCTTAGCAGCCAGGTGGAACACAGATACGCAGTATTTT.

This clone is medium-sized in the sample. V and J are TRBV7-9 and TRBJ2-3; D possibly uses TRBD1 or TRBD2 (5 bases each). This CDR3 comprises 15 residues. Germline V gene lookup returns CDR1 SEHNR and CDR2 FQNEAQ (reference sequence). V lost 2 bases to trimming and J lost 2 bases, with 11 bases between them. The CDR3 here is CASSLSDGTTDTQYF. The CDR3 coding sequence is TGTGCCAGCAGCTTATCGGACGGGACCACAGATACGCAGTATTTT.

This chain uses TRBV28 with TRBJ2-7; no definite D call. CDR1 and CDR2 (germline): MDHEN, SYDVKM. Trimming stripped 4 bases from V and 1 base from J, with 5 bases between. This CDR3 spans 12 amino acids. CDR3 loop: CASSSTSYEQYF. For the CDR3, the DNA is TGTGCCAGCAGTTCCACGTCCTACGAGCAGTACTTC.

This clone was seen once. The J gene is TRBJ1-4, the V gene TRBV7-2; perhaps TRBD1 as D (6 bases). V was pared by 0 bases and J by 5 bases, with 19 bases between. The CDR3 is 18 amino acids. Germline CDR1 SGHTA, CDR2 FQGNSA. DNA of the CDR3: TGTGCCAGCAGCTTAGCCCTCACCGGGGGGCAGGAAAATGAAAAACTGTTTTTT. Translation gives CASSLALTGGQENEKLFF.

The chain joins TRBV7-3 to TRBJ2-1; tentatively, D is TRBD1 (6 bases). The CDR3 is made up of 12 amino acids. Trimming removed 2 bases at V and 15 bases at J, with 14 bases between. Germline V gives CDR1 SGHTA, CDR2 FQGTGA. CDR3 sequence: CASSLEQGYRFF. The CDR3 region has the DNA TGTGCCAGCAGCTTAGAACAGGGTTATCGGTTCTTC.

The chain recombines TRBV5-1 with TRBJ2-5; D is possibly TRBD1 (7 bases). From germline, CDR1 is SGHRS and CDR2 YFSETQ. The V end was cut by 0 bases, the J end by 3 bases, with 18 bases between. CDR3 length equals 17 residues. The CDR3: CASSLGTGLWGEETQYF. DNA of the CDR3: TGCGCCAGCAGCTTGGGGACAGGACTTTGGGGGGAAGAGACCCAGTACTTC. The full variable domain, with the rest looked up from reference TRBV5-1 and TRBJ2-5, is KAGVTQTPRYLIKTRGQQVTLSCSPISGHRSVSWYQQTPGQGLQFLFEYFSETQRNKGNFPGRFSGRQFSNSRSEMNVSTLELGDSALYLCASSLGTGLWGEETQYFGPGTRLLVL.